These T cell receptor beta chains were read from a single sample in a study of shared T cell receptors in the human thymus. The protocol was immunoSEQ multiplex PCR, while the TCRdb copy is restricted to in-frame clones and leaves out a portion. The data show about 660,000 clones, 88% seen once. This same sample was also taken into another study, of human thymus T cells.

The sequenced material came from thymocytes. Receptors originate from a boy under three years old with a congenital heart defect. CDR3s leave out the opening cysteine and the closing phenylalanine or tryptophan.

v_call	j_call	cdr3_aa
TRBV28	TRBJ1-1	ASTRRGGNTEAF
TRBV21-1	TRBJ2-4	ASRGSKNIQY
TRBV6-1	TRBJ1-1	ASNPPRQGNTEAF
TRBV7-2	TRBJ2-1	ASSLAKGQKVSPAYNEQF
TRBV5-8	TRBJ2-5	ASSHRDRGKKETQY
TRBV10-3	TRBJ2-1	AISGTSEKDNEQF
TRBV19	TRBJ1-3	ASSVGPGNTIY
TRBV27	TRBJ2-3	ASSWEGTDTQY
TRBV6-5	TRBJ2-7	ASSYPPGLAGNEQY
TRBV25-1	TRBJ1-3	ASSTLGRVPGNTIY
TRBV11-2	TRBJ2-7	ASSLGRLAGYEQY
TRBV7-2	TRBJ2-3	ASSLVVGLALDTQY
TRBV21-1	TRBJ2-1	ASSKGLAGDYNEQF
TRBV25-1	TRBJ2-1	ASTGGLAGRNEQF
TRBV6-1	TRBJ2-2	ASKKGGLNTGELF
TRBV6-4	TRBJ2-3	ASSDSQRGGSSTDTQY
TRBV19	TRBJ2-1	ASPPTSGMSNEQF
TRBV4-2	TRBJ2-2	ASSQDGQPEYLISNTGELF
TRBV7-8	TRBJ1-3	ASSLPDRARGNTIY
TRBV5-1	TRBJ2-7	ASSLASGLAGGTSYEQY
TRBV2	TRBJ1-2	ASSDGRGLRGYT
TRBV7-2	TRBJ2-3	ASSLAVSGAEDTQY
TRBV11-3	TRBJ2-3	ASSFRAGGTDTQY
TRBV18	TRBJ2-1	ASSPRLAGGLRVNEQF
TRBV27	TRBJ2-1	ASGGRRSYNEQF
TRBV10-2	TRBJ2-1	ASSAPEASGSSYNEQF
TRBV5-6	TRBJ2-2	ASSLRRTGNTGELF
TRBV5-6	TRBJ2-7	ASSLSGGRDEQY
TRBV7-9	TRBJ2-1	ASSPLSNRGRDEQF
TRBV10-2	TRBJ1-2	ASSPTGARGYT
TRBV4-1	TRBJ2-3	ASSQVLAGQRTDTQY
TRBV12-5	TRBJ1-1	ASGSRTGLLKRNTEAF
TRBV13	TRBJ1-1	ASRGAGGTEAF